This TCR beta chain was captured in a study of response to subunit inactivated influenza vaccine. With respect to this clonotype: Its cognate antigen is unknown.

The CDR3 runs 16 residues. J was trimmed by 6 bases and V by 6 bases; bases with no gene match: 15. Germline V CDR1 and CDR2: DFQATT, SNEGSKA (reference sequence). Via MiXCR, TCRdb re-called the RT-PCR reads, giving one row per CDR3 protein. The sample carries approximately 530,000 distinct CDR3 sequences, 10% to 15% recorded once. Study-wide points: Seasonal influenza vaccination, on each occasion, was suggested by the authors to recruit few new T cells.

The rearrangement joins TRBV20-1 to TRBJ2-1, with 9 bases that match TRBD1. The sequence derives from a man aged 50-60 years who received an inactivated influenza vaccine. The material was PBMCs from blood, obtained roughly 48 days after vaccination. CDR3 DNA: TGCAGTGCAACTACAGGGGGCTTAGCCCCCTCCAATGAGCAGTTCTTC. It is translated as CSATTGGLAPSNEQFF.